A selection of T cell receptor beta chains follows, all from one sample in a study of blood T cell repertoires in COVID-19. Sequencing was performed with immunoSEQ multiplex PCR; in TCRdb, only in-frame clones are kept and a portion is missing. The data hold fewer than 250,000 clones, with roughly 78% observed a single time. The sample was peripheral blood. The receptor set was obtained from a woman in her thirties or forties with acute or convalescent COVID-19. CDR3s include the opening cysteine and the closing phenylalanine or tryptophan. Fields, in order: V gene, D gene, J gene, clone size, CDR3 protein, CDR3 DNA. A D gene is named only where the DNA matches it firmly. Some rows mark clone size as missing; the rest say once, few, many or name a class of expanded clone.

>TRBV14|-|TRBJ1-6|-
CASSQDQDSNSPLHF
TGTGCCAGCAGCCAAGATCAGGACAGCAATTCACCCCTCCACTTT
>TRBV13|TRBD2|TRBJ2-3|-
CASTLSRAGDLSTDTQYF
TGTGCCAGCACCTTAAGTCGAGCGGGAGATTTAAGCACAGATACGCAGTATTTT
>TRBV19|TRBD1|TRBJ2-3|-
CASSLSGQGARTDTQYF
TGTGCCAGTAGTCTCTCGGGGCAGGGGGCGAGGACAGATACGCAGTATTTT
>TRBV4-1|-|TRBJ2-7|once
CASSSSDSSLYEQYF
TGCGCCAGCAGCTCCTCGGACAGCTCTCTCTACGAGCAGTACTTC
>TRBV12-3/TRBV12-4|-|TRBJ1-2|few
CASSHPRVGYTF
TGTGCCAGCAGTCACCCCCGGGTTGGCTACACCTTC
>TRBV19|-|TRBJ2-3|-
CASSIPGSTDTQYF
TGTGCCAGTAGTATACCAGGGAGCACAGATACGCAGTATTTT
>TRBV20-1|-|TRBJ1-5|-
CSALNQPQHF
TGCAGTGCTTTAAATCAGCCCCAGCATTTT
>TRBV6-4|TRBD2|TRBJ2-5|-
CATIAGSFQETQYF
TGTGCCACCATAGCGGGCTCCTTCCAAGAGACCCAGTACTTC
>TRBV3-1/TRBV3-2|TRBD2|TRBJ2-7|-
CASSRGTTYEQYF
TGTGCCAGCAGCCGCGGGACTACTTACGAGCAGTACTTC
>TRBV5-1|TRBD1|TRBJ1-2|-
CASSITGGLYGYTF
TGCGCCAGCAGCATAACAGGGGGCCTCTATGGCTACACCTTC
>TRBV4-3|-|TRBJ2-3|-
CASSQIQGTTDTQYF
TGCGCCAGCAGCCAAATCCAGGGAACCACAGATACGCAGTATTTT
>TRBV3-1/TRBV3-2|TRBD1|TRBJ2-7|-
CASSRGQGGEQYF
TGTGCCAGCAGCCGGGGACAGGGGGGGGAGCAGTACTTC
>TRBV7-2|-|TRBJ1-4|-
CASSLGRGSWEKLFF
TGTGCCAGCAGCTTAGGCAGGGGCTCATGGGAAAAACTGTTTTTT